These 5 T cell receptor beta chains originate from one sample sequenced in a study of blood T cell repertoires in COVID-19. Some clones are missing from TCRdb's copy, which holds only in-frame ones; the method was immunoSEQ multiplex PCR. Of fewer than 250,000 clones in the sample, 80% to 90% are singletons; the top ten hold 3.8%. Sequenced material: PBMCs or T cells enriched from blood (not recorded which). The source of these receptors is a woman aged 40 to 50 with acute COVID-19.

The rearrangement uses TRBV4-2 and TRBJ2-3; 7 bases are a match to TRBD1. The V segment lost 5 bases and the J segment 2 bases; nucleotides outside the gene matches: 10. The CDR3 is made up of 16 amino acids. Germline V lookup: CDR1 LGHNA, CDR2 YNFKEQ. The CDR3 protein is CASSYLTGLNTDTQYF. The CDR3 DNA reads TGTGCCAGCAGCTATTTGACAGGGCTTAACACAGATACGCAGTATTTT.

V and J are TRBV3-1 (or the pseudogene TRBV3-2) and TRBJ1-1; the D gene is possibly TRBD1 (6 bases). Trimming left V 4 bases short and J 5 bases short, with 26 bases between. CDR1 and CDR2 from the germline V gene are LGHDT and YNNKEL (reference sequence). The CDR3 consists of 18 residues. As DNA, the CDR3 is TGTGCCAGCAGCCCAGGGGCGGTCGTCAAGGGTCGACGGACTGAAGCTTTCTTT. This sequence encodes CASSPGAVVKGRRTEAFF.

This rearrangement joins TRBV28 to TRBJ1-2, with D perhaps TRBD1 (6 bases). The CDR3 length is 13 residues. Looked up from germline, CDR1 is MDHEN and CDR2 is SYDVKM. The V end lost 2 bases, the J end lost 8 bases, and 12 bases lay between the germline ends. This CDR3 is CASSLAGAQGYTF. Written as DNA, the CDR3 is TGTGCCAGCAGTTTAGCAGGGGCCCAAGGCTACACCTTC.

V gene TRBV19 combines with J gene TRBJ1-5, with 8 nucleotides matching TRBD1. Germline lookup yields CDR1 LNHDA and CDR2 SQIVND (reference sequence). The J segment lost 2 bases and the V segment lost 8 bases, leaving 5 bases of the junction unmatched. This CDR3 has 14 amino acids. CDR3 sequence: CASSGQGGNQPQHF. CDR3 coding DNA: TGTGCCAGTTCCGGACAGGGAGGCAATCAGCCCCAGCATTTT.

The chain is built from TRBV7-9 and TRBJ1-2; D may be TRBD1 (5 bases). Germline CDR1 reads SEHNR; CDR2 reads FQNEAQ (reference sequence). Trimming left V 3 bases short and J 8 bases short, with 16 bases between. This CDR3 is 14 amino acids long. CDR3 coding DNA: TGTGCCAGCAGCTTCCAGGGTGGAGTGGGAGGCTACACCTTC. Encoded protein: CASSFQGGVGGYTF.